A selection of T cell receptor beta chains follows, all from one sample in a study of control samples from healthy donors and cancer patients. Some clones are missing from TCRdb's copy, which holds only in-frame ones; the method was immunoSEQ multiplex PCR. The table records about 170,000 clones, around 95% of them present only once. Sequencing was performed on blood. The source is a woman aged 55-70 years in good health. Both conserved end residues are trimmed from each CDR3. Fields, in order: CDR3 protein, V gene, D gene, J gene, CDR3 length. D genes are given only for firm matches.

ASSLAAGRRTEAF,TRBV5-1,-,TRBJ1-1,13
ASSPAGTGATEAF,TRBV18,TRBD1,TRBJ1-1,13
ASSLGGELNTEAF,TRBV3-1/TRBV3-2,-,TRBJ1-1,13
ASSPSHTSMGNIQY,TRBV9,-,TRBJ2-4,14
ASSMGGGTRYEQY,TRBV19,TRBD2,TRBJ2-7,13
ASSLTRPGGYTQY,TRBV3-1/TRBV3-2,TRBD2,TRBJ2-3,13
ASSPRGGGSTDTQY,TRBV4-3,TRBD2,TRBJ2-3,14
ASSQGGASNQPQH,TRBV3-1/TRBV3-2,-,TRBJ1-5,13
ASSFAGRYSYEQY,TRBV27,-,TRBJ2-7,13
ASSPSTTGQGGNTIY,TRBV18,-,TRBJ1-3,15
ASSFGGSSYNEQF,TRBV11-2,TRBD2,TRBJ2-1,13